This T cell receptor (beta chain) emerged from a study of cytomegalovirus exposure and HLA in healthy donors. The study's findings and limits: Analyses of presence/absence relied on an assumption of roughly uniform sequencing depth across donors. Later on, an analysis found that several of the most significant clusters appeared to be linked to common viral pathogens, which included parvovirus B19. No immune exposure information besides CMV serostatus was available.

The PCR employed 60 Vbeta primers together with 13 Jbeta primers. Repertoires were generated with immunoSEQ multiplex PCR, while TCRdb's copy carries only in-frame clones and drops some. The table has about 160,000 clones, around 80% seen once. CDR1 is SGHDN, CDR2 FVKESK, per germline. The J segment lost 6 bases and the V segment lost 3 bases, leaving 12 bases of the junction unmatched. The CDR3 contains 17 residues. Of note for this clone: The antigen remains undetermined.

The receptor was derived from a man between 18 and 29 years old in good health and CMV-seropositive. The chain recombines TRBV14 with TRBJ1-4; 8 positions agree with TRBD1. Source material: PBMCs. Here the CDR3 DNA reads TGTGCCAGCAGCCACTCGGGACAGGCGGAGTTCTATGAAAAACTGTTTTTT. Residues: CASSHSGQAEFYEKLFF. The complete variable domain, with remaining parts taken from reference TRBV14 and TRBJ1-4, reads EAGVTQFPSHSVIEKGQTVTLRCDPISGHDNLYWYRRVMGKEIKFLLHFVKESKQDESGMPNNRFLAERTGGTYSTLKVQPAELEDSGVYFCASSHSGQAEFYEKLFFGSGTQLSVL.